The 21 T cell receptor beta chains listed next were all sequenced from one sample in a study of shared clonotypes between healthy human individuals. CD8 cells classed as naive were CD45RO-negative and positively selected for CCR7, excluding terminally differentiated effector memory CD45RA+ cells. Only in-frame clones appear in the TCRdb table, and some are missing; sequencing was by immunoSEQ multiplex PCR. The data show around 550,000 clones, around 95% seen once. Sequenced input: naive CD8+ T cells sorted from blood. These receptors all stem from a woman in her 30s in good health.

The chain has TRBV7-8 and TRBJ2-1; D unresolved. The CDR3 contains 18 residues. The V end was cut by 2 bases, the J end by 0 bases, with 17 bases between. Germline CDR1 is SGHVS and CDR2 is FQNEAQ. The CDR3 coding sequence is TGTGCCAGCAGCTTACGGCCCCAAGGGATTAGCTCCTACAATGAGCAGTTCTTC. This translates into CASSLRPQGISSYNEQFF.

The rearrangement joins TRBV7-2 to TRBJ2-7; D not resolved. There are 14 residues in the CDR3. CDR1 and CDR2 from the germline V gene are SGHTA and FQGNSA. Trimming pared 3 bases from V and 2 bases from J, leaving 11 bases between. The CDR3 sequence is CASSLLLLPYEQYF. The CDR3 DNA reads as TGTGCCAGCAGCTTGCTATTACTACCCTACGAGCAGTACTTC.

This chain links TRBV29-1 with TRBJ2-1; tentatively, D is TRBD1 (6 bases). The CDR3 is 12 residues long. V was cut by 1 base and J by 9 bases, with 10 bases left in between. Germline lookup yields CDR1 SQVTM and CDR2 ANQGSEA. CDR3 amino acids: CSVEAPGVEQFF. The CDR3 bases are TGCAGCGTTGAAGCGCCAGGGGTTGAGCAGTTCTTC.

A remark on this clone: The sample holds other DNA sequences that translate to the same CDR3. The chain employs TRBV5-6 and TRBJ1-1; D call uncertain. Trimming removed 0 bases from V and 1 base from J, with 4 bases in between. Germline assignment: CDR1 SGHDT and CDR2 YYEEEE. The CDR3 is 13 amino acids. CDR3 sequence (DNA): TGTGCCAGCAGCTTGGGGAGGAACACTGAAGCTTTCTTT. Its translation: CASSLGRNTEAFF. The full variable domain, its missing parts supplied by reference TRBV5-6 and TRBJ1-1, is DAGVTQSPTHLIKTRGQQVTLRCSPKSGHDTVSWYQQALGQGPQFIFQYYEEEERQRGNFPDRFSGHQFPNYSSELNVNALLLGDSALYLCASSLGRNTEAFFGQGTRLTVV.

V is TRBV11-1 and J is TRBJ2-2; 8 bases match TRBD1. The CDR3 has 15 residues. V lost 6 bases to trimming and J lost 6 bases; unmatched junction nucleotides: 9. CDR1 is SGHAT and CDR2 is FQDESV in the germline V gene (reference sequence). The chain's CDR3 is CASSPRDRFAGELFF. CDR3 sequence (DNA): TGTGCCAGCAGTCCTCGGGACAGGTTTGCCGGGGAGCTGTTTTTT. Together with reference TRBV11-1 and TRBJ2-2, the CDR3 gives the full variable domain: EAEVAQSPRYKITEKSQAVAFWCDPISGHATLYWYRQILGQGPELLVQFQDESVVDDSQLPKDRFSAERLKGVDSTLKIQPAELGDSAMYLCASSPRDRFAGELFFGEGSRLTVL.

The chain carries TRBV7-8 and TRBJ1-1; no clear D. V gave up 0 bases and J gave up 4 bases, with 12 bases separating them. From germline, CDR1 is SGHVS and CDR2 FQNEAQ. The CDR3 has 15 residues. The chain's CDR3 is CASSLAGRLGTEAFF. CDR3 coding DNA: TGTGCCAGCAGCTTAGCCGGCAGGTTGGGCACTGAAGCTTTCTTT.

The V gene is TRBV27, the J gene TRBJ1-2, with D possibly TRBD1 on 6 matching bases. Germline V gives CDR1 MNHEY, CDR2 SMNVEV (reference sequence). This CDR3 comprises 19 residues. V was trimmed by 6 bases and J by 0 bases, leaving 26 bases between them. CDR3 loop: CASRPILRDIINANYGYTF. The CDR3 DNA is TGTGCCAGCAGACCCATCCTCCGGGACATCATCAATGCTAACTATGGCTACACCTTC.

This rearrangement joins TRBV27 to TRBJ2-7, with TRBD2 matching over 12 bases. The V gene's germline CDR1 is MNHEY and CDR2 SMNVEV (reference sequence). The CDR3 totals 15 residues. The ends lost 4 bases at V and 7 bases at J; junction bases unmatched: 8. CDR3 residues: CASSSRLAGVSEQYF. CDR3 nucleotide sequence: TGTGCCAGCAGTTCCCGACTAGCGGGAGTGTCTGAGCAGTACTTC.

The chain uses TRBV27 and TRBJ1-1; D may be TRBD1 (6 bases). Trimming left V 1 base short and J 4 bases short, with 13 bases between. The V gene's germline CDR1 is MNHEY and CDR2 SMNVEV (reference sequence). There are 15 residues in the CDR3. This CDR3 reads CASSLLVGGGTEAFF. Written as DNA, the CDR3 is TGTGCCAGCAGTTTATTAGTCGGAGGGGGCACTGAAGCTTTCTTT.

The CDR3 is CASSLGGPTSYEQYF. In nucleotides, the CDR3 is TGTGCCAGCAGCTTAGGTGGACCCACCTCCTACGAGCAGTACTTC. The chain has TRBV11-2 and TRBJ2-7, with D hard to call. Trimming took off 1 base at V and 0 bases at J, with 10 bases between the two ends. This CDR3 contains 15 residues. Germline V CDR1 and CDR2: SGHAT, FQNNGV.

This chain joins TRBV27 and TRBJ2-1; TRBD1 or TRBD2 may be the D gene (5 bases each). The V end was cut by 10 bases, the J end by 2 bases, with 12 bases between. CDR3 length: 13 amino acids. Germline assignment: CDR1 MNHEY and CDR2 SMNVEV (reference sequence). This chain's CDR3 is CATRLGPYNEQFF. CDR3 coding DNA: TGTGCCACCAGATTGGGACCCTACAATGAGCAGTTCTTC.

The CDR3 region has the DNA TGTGCCCTCGATACGCAGTATTTT. This encodes CALDTQYF. This chain joins TRBV7-9 and TRBJ2-3; D unresolved. Per the germline V gene, CDR1 is SEHNR and CDR2 is FQNEAQ (reference sequence). The CDR3 runs to 8 residues. V gave up 11 bases and J gave up 6 bases, with 3 bases separating them.

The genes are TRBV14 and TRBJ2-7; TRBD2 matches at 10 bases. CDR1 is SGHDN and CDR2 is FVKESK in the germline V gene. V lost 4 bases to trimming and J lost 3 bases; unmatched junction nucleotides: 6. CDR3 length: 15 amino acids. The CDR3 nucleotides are TGTGCCAGCAGCCTCGAGCGGGAGGGCCTCTACGAGCAGTACTTC. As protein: CASSLEREGLYEQYF.

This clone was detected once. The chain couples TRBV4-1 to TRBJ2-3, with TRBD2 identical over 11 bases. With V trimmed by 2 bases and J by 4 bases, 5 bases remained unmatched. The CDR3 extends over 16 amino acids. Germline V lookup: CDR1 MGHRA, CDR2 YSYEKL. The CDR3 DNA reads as TGCGCCAGCAGCCAATCACTAGCGGGAGAGGCAGATACGCAGTATTTT. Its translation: CASSQSLAGEADTQYF.

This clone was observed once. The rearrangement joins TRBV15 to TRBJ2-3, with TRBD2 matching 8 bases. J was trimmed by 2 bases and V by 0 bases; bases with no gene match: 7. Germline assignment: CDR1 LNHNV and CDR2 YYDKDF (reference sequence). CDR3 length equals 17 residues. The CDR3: CATSRDSLAGYTDTQYF. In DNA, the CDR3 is TGTGCCACCAGCAGAGATAGTTTAGCGGGGTACACAGATACGCAGTATTTT.

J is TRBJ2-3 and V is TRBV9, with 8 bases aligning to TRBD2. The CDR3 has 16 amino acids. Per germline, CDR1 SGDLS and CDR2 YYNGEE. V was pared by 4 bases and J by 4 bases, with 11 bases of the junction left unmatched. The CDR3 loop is CASSSIAGFASDTQYF. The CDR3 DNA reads TGTGCCAGCAGCTCGATAGCGGGATTCGCCTCAGATACGCAGTATTTT.

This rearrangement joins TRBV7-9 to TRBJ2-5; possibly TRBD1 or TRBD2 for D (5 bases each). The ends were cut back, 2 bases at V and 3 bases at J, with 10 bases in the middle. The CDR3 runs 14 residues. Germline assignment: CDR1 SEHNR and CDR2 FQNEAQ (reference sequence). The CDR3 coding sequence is TGTGCCAGCAGCTTACAAGGGACCGAAGAGACCCAGTACTTC. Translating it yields CASSLQGTEETQYF.

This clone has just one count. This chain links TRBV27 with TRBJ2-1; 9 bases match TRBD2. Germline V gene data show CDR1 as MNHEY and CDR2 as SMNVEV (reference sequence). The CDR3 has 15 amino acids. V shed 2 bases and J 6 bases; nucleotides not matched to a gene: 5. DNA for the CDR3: TGTGCCAGCAGTTTAAGGGTAGCGGGAGCCAATGAGCAGTTCTTC. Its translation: CASSLRVAGANEQFF.

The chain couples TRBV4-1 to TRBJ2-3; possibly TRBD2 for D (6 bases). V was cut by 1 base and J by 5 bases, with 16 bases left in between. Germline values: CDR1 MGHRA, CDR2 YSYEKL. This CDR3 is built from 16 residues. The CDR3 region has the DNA TGCGCCAGCAGCCAAGTGGCACGGGAGTGGGTAGATACGCAGTATTTT. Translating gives CASSQVAREWVDTQYF.

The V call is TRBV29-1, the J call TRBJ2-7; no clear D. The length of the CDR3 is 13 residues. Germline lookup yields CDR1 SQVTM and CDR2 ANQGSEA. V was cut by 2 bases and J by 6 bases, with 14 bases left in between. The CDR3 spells CSVESGSRVEQYF. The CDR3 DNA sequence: TGCAGCGTTGAATCCGGGTCTAGGGTCGAGCAGTACTTC.

The CDR3 DNA reads as TGCGCCAGCAGTGATAATCCAGGGGGTGTCTACGAGCAGTACTTC. Translated: CASSDNPGGVYEQYF. The chain joins TRBV10-1 to TRBJ2-7, with 7 bases identical to TRBD1. V was pared by 3 bases and J by 3 bases, with 8 bases of the junction left unmatched. The CDR3 runs 15 residues. Germline loops: CDR1 WNHNN, CDR2 SYGVQD (reference sequence).